This T cell receptor beta chain is drawn from a study of cytomegalovirus exposure and HLA in healthy donors. About the research overall: A later analysis reported the 100 to 150 validation repertoires used the same platform as the 666 first-cohort repertoires.

A remark on this clone: As yet, its antigen is unknown.

TCRdb keeps only in-frame clones here, not all; method: immunoSEQ multiplex PCR. The sample contains approximately 190,000 clones, 65% to 90% of which appear only once. The validation cohort, a group of 120 or so subjects, included the donors and was separate from the approximately 700-subject first cohort. CDR1 and CDR2 from the germline V gene are MNHNY and SVGAGI (reference sequence). The CDR3 totals 15 residues. Trimming at V came to 1 base and at J to 8 bases, leaving 9 bases not matched to a gene. Regarding the study as a whole: Testing in vitro showed three CMV-associated chains specific for CMV antigens. Subsequent analysis showed first-cohort TCR clusters tending to co-occur in 120 validation repertoires.

The sequenced material came from PBMCs. The chain recombines TRBV6-6 with TRBJ1-2, with 8 bases that match TRBD1. This TCR was sampled from a woman in her thirties in good health and CMV-seropositive. The CDR3 spells CASSYFPTGGEGYTF. As DNA, the CDR3 is TGTGCCAGCAGTTACTTTCCTACAGGGGGGGAAGGCTACACCTTC.